The present TCR beta chain was sequenced within a study of technical replicates of blood from several donors. Here immunoSEQ multiplex PCR was the method, and the copy in TCRdb shows in-frame clones only, minus some. The table records roughly 69,000 clones, approximately 86% of them present only once. The CDR3 is 15 amino acids. V lost 7 bases to trimming and J lost 0 bases; unmatched junction nucleotides: 4. CDR1 is SGHAT, CDR2 FQNNGV, per germline. The sequence was collected from a human donor in good health. Some clones in this sample may be carry-over from other donors' samples. The chain is built from TRBV11-2 and TRBJ2-2; 8 positions match TRBD1. The specimen sequenced was PBMCs. CDR3 bases: TGTGCCAGCACCGTGGACAGGGCGAACACCGGGGAGCTGTTTTTT. Amino acid sequence: CASTVDRANTGELFF.